This is a list of T cell receptor beta chains from one sample in a study of blood T cell repertoires in COVID-19. Some clones are missing from TCRdb's copy, which holds only in-frame ones; the method was immunoSEQ multiplex PCR. Of around 280,000 clones listed, under 90% are singletons. The sequenced sample consisted of peripheral blood. The origin of the receptors is a woman in her 30s with COVID-19, enrolled during active disease. Both conserved end residues are part of each CDR3.

length: 15
V: TRBV29-1
J: TRBJ1-1
CDR3: CSVESGLGRGTEAFF

length: 17
V: TRBV19
J: TRBJ1-5
CDR3: CASSMRRGRQEGQPQHF

length: 16
V: TRBV6-6
J: TRBJ1-6
CDR3: CASSYALANRGSPLHF

length: 14
V: TRBV7-8
J: TRBJ2-5
CDR3: CASSFGNREETQYF

length: 16
V: TRBV5-4
J: TRBJ2-3
CDR3: CASSLALAGSTDTQYF

length: 18
V: TRBV7-9
J: TRBJ1-2
CDR3: CASSLVPGTGATNYGYTF

length: 16
V: TRBV5-1
J: TRBJ1-2
CDR3: CASSFPDGGEAYGYTF

length: 16
V: TRBV19
J: TRBJ2-2
CDR3: CASSVKGAANTGELFF

length: 16
V: TRBV10-2
J: TRBJ1-1
CDR3: CASSRVLPGAGTEAFF

length: 13
V: TRBV7-9
J: TRBJ2-2
CDR3: CARQVPNTGELFF

length: 17
V: TRBV24-1
J: TRBJ1-5
CDR3: CATSDRAGHINNQPQHF

length: 13
V: TRBV5-6
J: TRBJ1-1
CDR3: CASRSEEEYEAFF

length: 16
V: TRBV28
J: TRBJ2-5
CDR3: CASSSPGPSVQETQYF

length: 15
V: TRBV9
J: TRBJ1-1
CDR3: CASSATRQTNTEAFF

length: 16
V: TRBV7-9
J: TRBJ2-7
CDR3: CASSQNIGVDSYEQYF

length: 13
V: TRBV28
J: TRBJ1-6
CDR3: CASSPTGFSPLHF

length: 16
V: TRBV27
J: TRBJ2-1
CDR3: CASNPILGGGASEQFF

length: 14
V: TRBV27
J: TRBJ2-3
CDR3: CASSSWTSTDTQYF

length: 13
V: TRBV7-2
J: TRBJ2-3
CDR3: CAAEGAMLDTQYF

length: 15
V: TRBV28
J: TRBJ1-2
CDR3: CASSSPLQGEPGYTF

length: 12
V: TRBV2
J: TRBJ2-3
CDR3: CASLDRDHTQYF

length: 17
V: TRBV9
J: TRBJ1-1
CDR3: CASSSREQGSLNTEAFF

length: 13
V: TRBV24-1
J: TRBJ1-1
CDR3: CATRQGEHTEAFF

length: 13
V: TRBV3-1/TRBV3-2
J: TRBJ1-6
CDR3: CASSQGGNSPLHF

length: 17
V: TRBV29-1
J: TRBJ2-2
CDR3: CSVVTWETGKNTGELFF

length: 15
V: TRBV5-5
J: TRBJ1-5
CDR3: CASSRTGGFDQPQHF

length: 15
V: TRBV5-1
J: TRBJ2-7
CDR3: CASSLGLAGTKEQYF

length: 15
V: TRBV7-8
J: TRBJ1-2
CDR3: CASSPRQDSNYGYTF

length: 14
V: TRBV5-1
J: TRBJ2-7
CDR3: CASSPPTGPYEQYF

length: 13
V: TRBV6-5
J: TRBJ1-1
CDR3: CASSKTGNTEAFF

length: 17
V: TRBV7-6
J: TRBJ2-5
CDR3: CASSLGTSGGARETQYF

length: 15
V: TRBV9
J: TRBJ2-1
CDR3: CASSVEVQRGLEQFF

length: 12
V: TRBV2
J: TRBJ2-7
CDR3: CASSGPGGEQYF

length: 12
V: TRBV19
J: TRBJ1-2
CDR3: CASRGGGYGYTF

length: 14
V: TRBV4-1
J: TRBJ2-7
CDR3: CASSHGQGAVEQYF

length: 15
V: TRBV7-2
J: TRBJ1-5
CDR3: CASSLVAGNNQPQHF

length: 16
V: TRBV27
J: TRBJ2-3
CDR3: CASSFFSGLSTDTQYF

length: 14
V: TRBV30
J: TRBJ1-3
CDR3: CAWSEGTGGNTIYF

length: 15
V: TRBV7-9
J: TRBJ1-1
CDR3: CASSLGQAPNTEAFF

length: 18
V: TRBV4-2
J: TRBJ2-5
CDR3: CASSQLKATSGGAGTQYF

length: 15
V: TRBV5-1
J: TRBJ2-1
CDR3: CASSFFSSSYNEQFF

length: 16
V: TRBV19
J: TRBJ1-2
CDR3: CASSYRQGRRGYGYTF

length: 17
V: TRBV7-9
J: TRBJ2-7
CDR3: CASSPALGQGTPYEQYF

length: 13
V: TRBV5-1
J: TRBJ2-5
CDR3: CASSLLSQETQYF

length: 13
V: TRBV6-5
J: TRBJ1-2
CDR3: CASSRGQGYGYTF

length: 13
V: TRBV5-5
J: TRBJ1-1
CDR3: CASSFAENTEAFF

length: 15
V: TRBV6-5
J: TRBJ1-3
CDR3: CASTVDRGPGNTIYF

length: 14
V: TRBV6-5
J: TRBJ1-1
CDR3: CASSATGTNTEAFF

length: 15
V: TRBV11-1
J: TRBJ1-2
CDR3: CANSLIHTGNYGYTF

length: 16
V: TRBV15
J: TRBJ2-2
CDR3: CATSIGTGQGHGELFF

length: 13
V: TRBV11-2
J: TRBJ1-5
CDR3: CASSLDRDQPQHF

length: 12
V: TRBV28
J: TRBJ1-5
CDR3: CASSFSRQPQHF

length: 17
V: TRBV11-2
J: TRBJ2-4
CDR3: CASSLRPAGGAKNIQYF

length: 14
V: TRBV10-3
J: TRBJ1-2
CDR3: CAIQDREAPYGYTF

length: 16
V: TRBV19
J: TRBJ1-2
CDR3: CASSIMGWTGDYGYTF

length: 15
V: TRBV6-5
J: TRBJ1-1
CDR3: CASTPLVSRNTEAFF

length: 15
V: TRBV12-5
J: TRBJ1-5
CDR3: CASGLVLDRVQPQHF